This T cell receptor (beta chain) comes out of a study of blood T cell repertoires in COVID-19. Study background: Collection of acute and convalescent COVID-19 samples took place in the United States, Italy and Spain. PBMCs, B-cell-depleted T cells, or T cells provided the cDNA or gDNA that made up the material.

Authors' processing steps: Reference gene primer amplification gave nucleated cell count estimates. Libraries were prepared by immunoSEQ multiplex PCR; TCRdb keeps only in-frame clonotypes and omits some of them. D and trimming were read from the DNA, whereas the V and J calls and clone size are those reported in that table. This repertoire shows about 94,000 clones, approximately 80% found once; its top ten account for 15% to 20%. Trimming shortened V by 2 bases and J by 4 bases, and 15 bases separated the two germline ends. The CDR3 totals 15 residues. Germline loops: CDR1 SGDLS, CDR2 YYNGEE. This receptor was taken from a woman older than 75 with acute or convalescent COVID-19. The gene calls are TRBV9 and TRBJ1-1; weak D call: TRBD1 (6 bases). Sequencing was carried out using peripheral blood. For the CDR3, the DNA is TGTGCCAGCAGCGTCTCCTCAGGGGTCGGCACTGAAGCTTTCTTT. Residues: CASSVSSGVGTEAFF.